Below, 18 T cell receptor beta chains from the same sample are listed, as sequenced in a study of control samples from healthy donors and cancer patients. Sequenced by immunoSEQ multiplex PCR; TCRdb stores in-frame clones only, minus some. The sample records tens of thousands of clones, about 89% being singletons. Sequenced material: blood. These receptor sequences come from a man aged 50 to 60 in good health.

The gene calls are TRBV7-3 and TRBJ2-2, with D possibly matching TRBD1 (6 bases). This CDR3 has 15 residues. Germline lookup yields CDR1 SGHTA and CDR2 FQGTGA. Trimming left V 3 bases short and J 5 bases short, with 13 bases between. This CDR3 is CASSLWGPRTGELFF. The CDR3 DNA is TGTGCCAGCAGCTTGTGGGGGCCTCGGACCGGGGAGCTGTTTTTT.

The J gene is TRBJ1-4, the V gene TRBV18; D gene unclear. Germline assignment: CDR1 KGHSH and CDR2 LQKENI. Trimming removed 3 bases from V and 7 bases from J, with 18 bases in between. The CDR3 extends over 16 amino acids. The CDR3 nucleotides are TGTGCCAGCTCACCTCACCTCCCCAAGGAGTGTGAAAAACTGTTTTTT. Translated: CASSPHLPKECEKLFF. Variable domain in full (rest from reference TRBV18 and TRBJ1-4): NAGVMQNPRHLVRRRGQEARLRCSPMKGHSHVYWYRQLPEEGLKFMVYLQKENIIDESGMPKERFSAEFPKEGPSILRIQQVVRGDSAAYFCASSPHLPKECEKLFFGSGTQLSVL.

The CDR3 DNA is TGTGCCAGCAGCTTCCAGACAGGGAGCACAGATACGCAGTATTTT. Its protein is CASSFQTGSTDTQYF. This chain connects TRBV7-2 to TRBJ2-3, with 7 bases identical to TRBD1. This CDR3 is built from 15 residues. V shed 3 bases, J shed 0 bases, and the junction held 3 bases outside the gene matches. Looked up from germline, CDR1 is SGHTA and CDR2 is FQGNSA.

This chain connects TRBV27 to TRBJ2-3; possibly TRBD2 for D (6 bases). V was shortened by 2 bases and J by 2 bases, with 14 bases between the two germline ends. CDR3 length equals 16 residues. Germline V gives CDR1 MNHEY, CDR2 SMNVEV (reference sequence). The chain's CDR3 is CASSLNLRGITDTQYF. The DNA for the CDR3 is TGTGCCAGCAGTTTAAACCTTCGGGGGATCACAGATACGCAGTATTTT.

The chain links TRBV4-3 to TRBJ1-5; D remains ambiguous. The CDR3 spans 16 residues. V was clipped by 0 bases and J by 5 bases, with 14 bases between them. Germline CDR1 reads LGHNA; CDR2 reads YSLEER. The CDR3 spells CASSQDAEATYQPQHF. CDR3 nucleotide sequence: TGCGCCAGCAGCCAAGACGCGGAGGCTACTTATCAGCCCCAGCATTTT.

Remarks on this clone: At one boundary the junction diverges from the germline segment, which might be a read error. V is TRBV3-1 (or the pseudogene TRBV3-2) and J is TRBJ2-4, with TRBD2 as a possible D gene (6 bases). The CDR3 is 15 residues long. CDR1 and CDR2 from the germline V gene are LGHDT and YNNKEL (reference sequence). CDR3 DNA: TGTGCCAGCAGCCAATCCACACTAGCCAAAAACATTCAGTGCTTC. The encoded protein is CASSQSTLAKNIQCF.

V gene TRBV11-1 combines with J gene TRBJ1-1, with D maybe TRBD1 (5 bases). This CDR3 is built from 13 residues. Trimming removed 6 bases at V and 3 bases at J, with 11 bases between. In germline, CDR1 is SGHAT, CDR2 FQDESV (reference sequence). The CDR3 coding sequence is TGTGCCAGCAGTGCGTGGGGGGACACTGAAGCTTTCTTT. Protein: CASSAWGDTEAFF.

Written as DNA, the CDR3 is TGTGCCAGCAGCTTTCCGGAGGGTAGCGGCACCGGGGAGCTGTTTTTT. Translated: CASSFPEGSGTGELFF. The J gene is TRBJ2-2, the V gene TRBV5-6; tentative D call: TRBD2 (6 bases). Trimming cost V 2 bases and J 4 bases, with 15 bases left between them. Germline-derived CDR1 and CDR2 are SGHDT and YYEEEE. This CDR3 contains 16 residues. Combining the CDR3 with reference TRBV5-6 and TRBJ2-2 gives the whole variable domain DAGVTQSPTHLIKTRGQQVTLRCSPKSGHDTVSWYQQALGQGPQFIFQYYEEEERQRGNFPDRFSGHQFPNYSSELNVNALLLGDSALYLCASSFPEGSGTGELFFGEGSRLTVL.

This clone was found a few times. The chain combines TRBV7-9 with TRBJ2-5; 7 bases agree with TRBD2. V was pared by 5 bases and J by 2 bases, with 8 bases of the junction left unmatched. The CDR3 loop spans 15 amino acids. Looked up from germline, CDR1 is SEHNR and CDR2 is FQNEAQ (reference sequence). DNA of the CDR3: TGTGCCAGCAGCCACCCGGGGGGTCTTCAAGAGACCCAGTACTTC. It encodes CASSHPGGLQETQYF.

J is TRBJ1-2 and V is TRBV3-1 (or the pseudogene TRBV3-2); perhaps TRBD1 as D (5 bases). The germline CDR1 and CDR2 sequences are LGHDT and YNNKEL (reference sequence). V was clipped by 4 bases and J by 6 bases, with 18 bases between them. The CDR3 covers 15 residues. Here the CDR3 DNA reads TGTGCCAGCAGCCCCCCGGGGGAAGTAGACGATGGCTACACCTTC. Protein product: CASSPPGEVDDGYTF.

The chain combines TRBV30 with TRBJ2-1; D uncertain. CDR3 length: 13 amino acids. Germline values: CDR1 GTSNPN, CDR2 SVGIG (reference sequence). V dropped 0 bases and J dropped 4 bases, with 7 bases sitting between them. DNA for the CDR3: TGTGCCTGGAGTGTCCCCCCTTACAATGAGCAGTTCTTC. Encoded protein: CAWSVPPYNEQFF.

The chain has TRBV10-3 and TRBJ2-5; D is ambiguous. This CDR3 is 13 amino acids long. Germline V CDR1 and CDR2: ENHRY, SYGVKD. Trimming took 2 bases from V and 2 from J, leaving 6 bases between them. The DNA for the CDR3 is TGTGCCATCAGTGAGGGTACTCAAGAGACCCAGTACTTC. Residues: CAISEGTQETQYF.

V is TRBV3-1 (or the pseudogene TRBV3-2) and J is TRBJ1-2; a weak D match, TRBD1 (5 bases). The germline gives CDR1 LGHDT, CDR2 YNNKEL (reference sequence). V lost 5 bases and J lost 6, with 10 bases in between. The CDR3 totals 12 residues. CDR3 residues: CASSSWGDGYTF. The CDR3 bases are TGTGCCAGCAGCTCCTGGGGGGATGGCTACACCTTC.

The V and J genes are TRBV15 and TRBJ1-1; D remains ambiguous. With 3 bases removed from V and 14 bases from J, the gap between germline ends came to 19 bases. Germline values: CDR1 LNHNV, CDR2 YYDKDF (reference sequence). This CDR3 region has 13 residues. DNA of the CDR3: TGTGCCACCAGCAGGTTGGAAAAAACCAAGCTGTTCTTT. It translates to CATSRLEKTKLFF.

Details on this clone: Other DNA sequences within the sample encode an identical CDR3. V is TRBV21-1 and J is TRBJ2-2; the table's D call TRBD2 went unverified against the DNA. TRBV21-1 constitutes a pseudogene. The CDR3 is 15 amino acids. The CDR3 nucleotides read TGTGCCAGCCTACGACCGGGGGGGGGCACCGGGGAGCTGTTTTTT. This encodes CASLRPGGGTGELFF.

The rearrangement links TRBV5-8 to TRBJ2-7, with 7 bases matching TRBD2. V was clipped by 6 bases and J by 4 bases; unmatched bases: 13. The CDR3 is 15 amino acids. Germline CDR1 is SGHTS and CDR2 is YDEGEE. CDR3 in amino acids: CASTLGGVGLYEQYF. CDR3 DNA: TGTGCCAGCACCCTGGGGGGGGTTGGCCTTTACGAGCAGTACTTC.

The chain employs TRBV4-2 and TRBJ2-3; unclear D gene. V was cut by 0 bases and J by 6 bases, with 13 bases left in between. Germline loops: CDR1 LGHNA, CDR2 YNFKEQ. The CDR3 contains 15 residues. The CDR3, as DNA: TGTGCCAGCAGCCAAGAATCGCGGCCGAGTGATACGCAGTATTTT. Translated: CASSQESRPSDTQYF.

The genes are TRBV5-1 and TRBJ1-1; no clear D. The CDR3 is 14 residues long. From germline, CDR1 is SGHRS and CDR2 YFSETQ. V was clipped by 4 bases and J by 2 bases, with 12 bases between them. In DNA, the CDR3 is TGCGCCAGCAGCCTTCCTGGGTCAAACACTGAAGCTTTCTTT. This codes for CASSLPGSNTEAFF. Variable domain in full (rest from reference TRBV5-1 and TRBJ1-1): KAGVTQTPRYLIKTRGQQVTLSCSPISGHRSVSWYQQTPGQGLQFLFEYFSETQRNKGNFPGRFSGRQFSNSRSEMNVSTLELGDSALYLCASSLPGSNTEAFFGQGTRLTVV.